The 18 T cell receptor beta chains below were found in one sample sequenced in a study of blood T cell repertoires in COVID-19. Only in-frame clones appear in the TCRdb table, and some are missing; sequencing was by immunoSEQ multiplex PCR. This table holds approximately 230,000 clones, around four fifths found once. The sequencing input was peripheral blood. These receptors were taken from a man aged 30 to 45 with active or convalescent COVID-19.

This chain uses TRBV4-2 with TRBJ2-5; 11 nucleotides match TRBD2. Germline V lookup: CDR1 LGHNA, CDR2 YNFKEQ. Trimming at V came to 0 bases and at J to 5 bases, leaving 8 bases not matched to a gene. The CDR3 covers 17 residues. The CDR3 spells CASSQDLAGGPGETQYF. CDR3 nucleotide sequence: TGTGCCAGCAGCCAAGATTTAGCGGGAGGGCCAGGGGAGACCCAGTACTTC.

The chain carries TRBV6-5 and TRBJ1-2; 9 positions agree with TRBD1. J lost 8 bases, V lost 2 bases, and 6 bases had no gene match. The CDR3 covers 14 residues. Germline assignment: CDR1 MNHEY and CDR2 SVGAGI. In DNA, the CDR3 is TGTGCCAGCAGTTACACGGGACAGGGTATGGGCTACACCTTC. It encodes CASSYTGQGMGYTF.

The V and J genes are TRBV3-1 (or the pseudogene TRBV3-2) and TRBJ1-2; 9 nucleotides match TRBD1. There are 16 residues in the CDR3. Germline V CDR1 and CDR2: LGHDT, YNNKEL (reference sequence). The ends lost 3 bases at V and 2 bases at J; junction bases unmatched: 7. In DNA, the CDR3 is TGTGCCAGCAGCCATTTCCAAGGACAGGGGAACTATGGCTACACCTTC. It encodes CASSHFQGQGNYGYTF.

Of note for this clone: Within the sample, other DNA sequences also encode this same CDR3. This sequence joins TRBV6-5 and TRBJ1-2; 8 nucleotides match TRBD1. Germline lookup yields CDR1 MNHEY and CDR2 SVGAGI. The length of the CDR3 is 12 residues. V trimming: 6 bases; J trimming: 5 bases; junction bases outside the gene matches: 2. Written as DNA, the CDR3 is TGTGCCAGCAGCCGGACAGGGTATGGCTACACCTTC. This encodes CASSRTGYGYTF.

The V and J genes are TRBV6-6 and TRBJ1-2; TRBD1 aligns across 7 bases. With 0 bases clipped from V and 8 bases from J, the junction kept 3 bases outside the gene matches. Germline CDR1 MNHNY, CDR2 SVGAGI (reference sequence). The CDR3 contains 13 residues. The CDR3 DNA reads as TGTGCCAGCAGTTACTCAGGGGGCGAGGGCTACACCTTC. Its protein product is CASSYSGGEGYTF.

The chain links TRBV5-1 to TRBJ1-3, with TRBD1 matching 7 bases. In germline, CDR1 is SGHRS, CDR2 YFSETQ. The CDR3 length is 15 residues. Trimming removed 2 bases from V and 3 bases from J; junction bases left unmatched: 5. The CDR3 DNA is TGCGCCAGCAGCTTCGGAACAGGGGTTGGAAACACCATATATTTT. This codes for CASSFGTGVGNTIYF.

This chain links TRBV5-1 with TRBJ2-5; 10 bases are shared with TRBD2. Germline trimming cut 4 bases from V and 5 bases from J; bases unmatched to any gene: 17. Germline V gene sequence: CDR1 SGHRS, CDR2 YFSETQ. The length of the CDR3 is 18 residues. CDR3 amino acids: CASSPPHLAGGGQETQYF. CDR3 bases: TGCGCCAGCAGCCCCCCACACTTAGCGGGAGGCGGTCAGGAGACCCAGTACTTC.

The V call is TRBV7-9, the J call TRBJ2-6, with 8 bases fitting TRBD1. This CDR3 has 18 amino acids. The V gene's germline CDR1 is SEHNR and CDR2 FQNEAQ (reference sequence). V lost 5 bases and J lost 0; bases outside the gene matches: 9. Here the CDR3 reads CASSLPQGVDSGANVLTF. In DNA, the CDR3 is TGTGCCAGCAGCCTACCACAGGGGGTTGACTCTGGGGCCAACGTCCTGACTTTC.

This clone was counted only a few times. The chain employs TRBV6-5 and TRBJ2-5; TRBD2 matches 10 bases. V was pared by 5 bases and J by 1 base, with 4 bases of the junction left unmatched. Germline lookup yields CDR1 MNHEY and CDR2 SVGAGI. CDR3 size: 15 residues. The CDR3 region is CASSHSGGSQETQYF. CDR3 nucleotides: TGTGCCAGCAGTCATAGCGGGGGGTCCCAAGAGACCCAGTACTTC.

V and J are TRBV7-2 and TRBJ1-1; no clear D. From germline, CDR1 is SGHTA and CDR2 FQGNSA. Trimming cost V 2 bases and J 5 bases, with 9 bases left between them. The CDR3 is 13 amino acids. CDR3 amino acids: CASSLTRETEAFF. CDR3 bases: TGTGCCAGCAGCTTAACCCGGGAGACTGAAGCTTTCTTT. Drawing the rest from reference TRBV7-2 and TRBJ1-1, the complete variable domain is GAGVSQSPSNKVTEKGKDVELRCDPISGHTALYWYRQSLGQGLEFLIYFQGNSAPDKSGLPSDRFSAERTGGSVSTLTIQRTQQEDSAVYLCASSLTRETEAFFGQGTRLTVV.

This chain links TRBV6-6 with TRBJ1-1, with TRBD1 as a possible D gene (5 bases). Trimming removed 2 bases at V and 0 bases at J, with 10 bases between. This CDR3 has 15 residues. Germline CDR1 is MNHNY and CDR2 is SVGAGI (reference sequence). The CDR3: CASSYGRGMNTEAFF. The CDR3 region has the DNA TGTGCCAGCAGTTACGGGCGGGGGATGAACACTGAAGCTTTCTTT.

The chain joins TRBV27 to TRBJ1-2, with D possibly being TRBD1 (6 bases). Trimming took 5 bases from V and 7 from J, leaving 11 bases between them. Germline V gene data show CDR1 as MNHEY and CDR2 as SMNVEV (reference sequence). This CDR3 region has 12 residues. CDR3 protein: CASSTQGSGYTF. The CDR3 DNA reads TGTGCCAGCAGTACCCAGGGGAGTGGCTACACCTTC.

This chain links TRBV7-2 with TRBJ1-1, with D possibly matching TRBD1 (5 bases). CDR1 and CDR2 from the germline V gene are SGHTA and FQGNSA. Trimming pared 5 bases from V and 4 bases from J, leaving 11 bases between. The CDR3 runs 13 residues. CDR3 protein: CASSPGWGTEAFF. The CDR3, as DNA: TGTGCCAGCAGCCCAGGGTGGGGCACTGAAGCTTTCTTT.

The chain joins TRBV7-9 to TRBJ1-3, with D perhaps matching TRBD1 (5 bases). Germline V gives CDR1 SEHNR, CDR2 FQNEAQ (reference sequence). CDR3 size: 17 residues. Trimming pared 4 bases from V and 0 bases from J, leaving 16 bases between. The CDR3, as DNA: TGTGCCAGCAGCTCGCCTTTTTGGGGGGTCTCTGGAAACACCATATATTTT. This sequence encodes CASSSPFWGVSGNTIYF.

The chain uses TRBV5-1 and TRBJ2-5; the D gene is possibly TRBD1 (5 bases). V gave up 2 bases and J gave up 6 bases, with 14 bases separating them. This CDR3 region has 14 residues. Germline V gene lookup returns CDR1 SGHRS and CDR2 YFSETQ. CDR3 in amino acids: CASSFGMGQKTQYF. The CDR3 DNA reads as TGCGCCAGCAGCTTTGGGATGGGGCAAAAGACCCAGTACTTC.

This clone turned up a few times. The chain is built from TRBV7-2 and TRBJ1-1, with D hard to call. Germline CDR1 SGHTA, CDR2 FQGNSA. The CDR3 loop spans 15 amino acids. V lost 5 bases and J 1 base, leaving 14 bases between the germline ends. In DNA, the CDR3 is TGTGCCAGCAGCACTCGCTGGAGGACGAACACTGAAGCTTTCTTT. This translates into CASSTRWRTNTEAFF.

The chain links TRBV20-1 to TRBJ1-1; D might be TRBD1 (5 bases). There are 11 residues in the CDR3. Looked up from germline, CDR1 is DFQATT and CDR2 is SNEGSKA (reference sequence). The CDR3 spells CSEGGAAEAFF. The DNA for the CDR3 is TGCAGCGAAGGTGGGGCCGCTGAAGCTTTCTTT.

The rearrangement links TRBV6-4 to TRBJ1-5, with unresolved D. Germline-derived CDR1 and CDR2 are MRHNA and SNTAGT. V was shortened by 4 bases and J by 2 bases, with 6 bases between the two germline ends. The CDR3 consists of 13 residues. The CDR3 sequence: CASSASGNQPQHF. The CDR3, as DNA: TGTGCCAGCAGTGCGTCAGGCAATCAGCCCCAGCATTTT.